This T cell receptor beta chain was sequenced in a study of shared clonotypes between healthy human individuals. General study results and limits: Donor clonotype sharing was expected to depend on sequencing depth.

Concerning this clone itself: Its antigen is not known.

The CDR3 extends over 10 amino acids. Trimming took 5 bases from V and 6 from J, leaving 4 bases between them. CDR1 is SQVTM, CDR2 ANQGSEA, per germline. Only in-frame clones appear in the TCRdb table, and some are missing; sequencing was by immunoSEQ multiplex PCR. This sample carries about 490,000 clones, more than 75% of them seen once, and the ten largest clones take around 12%. The clonotype comes from a woman between 40 and 50 years old in good health. Some clones in this sample may be carry-over from other donors' samples. Sequencing was performed on PBMCs. The V and J genes are TRBV29-1 and TRBJ1-4; the D is unclear. Written as DNA, the CDR3 is TGCAGCGTTCTAGATGAAAAACTGTTTTTT. Translation: CSVLDEKLFF.